This T cell receptor (beta chain) was identified in a study of identical twins. This clonotype came up a few times. Unique molecular identifiers were present on cDNA, and template switching added a universal primer site. TCRdb used MiXCR to reprocess the 5' RACE reads, holding one entry per CDR3 protein. The table lists 450,000 or so distinct CDR3 sequences, approximately 25% of them singletons. This sample was shared with a second study, whose subject was T cells expressing NK-cell markers. That study reports: T cells sorted in several experiments were restricted to alpha-beta TCR T cells by an anti-gamma-delta TCR antibody.

The receptor's source is a woman aged 18-29 years in good health. The sample was CD4+ T cells sorted from blood.

The CDR3 protein is CSAQARLAGTDTQYF. The CDR3, as DNA: TGCAGTGCTCAGGCGCGACTAGCGGGCACAGATACGCAGTATTTT. The chain joins TRBV20-1 to TRBJ2-3; 9 bases align to TRBD2. With 5 bases clipped from V and 1 base from J, the junction kept 7 bases outside the gene matches. Germline CDR1 DFQATT, CDR2 SNEGSKA (reference sequence). The CDR3 has 15 amino acids.